This is a list of T cell receptor beta chains from one sample in a study of blood T cell repertoires in COVID-19. Profiled with immunoSEQ multiplex PCR; TCRdb holds only in-frame clones, not every one. The table shows about 210,000 clones, with roughly 85% occurring only once. The source material was peripheral blood. These receptors were obtained from a man aged 50 to 59 with COVID-19, enrolled during active disease. The CDR3 runs from the conserved cysteine through the conserved F or W. D genes are given only for firm matches. Expanded clones are given a class, and other clones once, few, many or no size at all.

D: -; J: TRBJ2-7; V: TRBV6-1; size: once; DNA: TGTGCCAGCACCCGCCCGGGGGCCTACGAGCAGTACTTC; CDR3: CASTRPGAYEQYF
D: TRBD1; J: TRBJ2-7; V: TRBV4-1; size: -; DNA: TGCGCCAGCAGCCAAGCGGACAGGAGCTCCTACGAGCAGTACTTC; CDR3: CASSQADRSSYEQYF
D: -; J: TRBJ1-2; V: TRBV7-9; size: -; DNA: TGTGCCAGCGGGAGCCCGGGGGGGGCCCGGGGCTACACCTTC; CDR3: CASGSPGGARGYTF
D: TRBD2; J: TRBJ2-1; V: TRBV5-4; size: -; DNA: TGTGCCAGCAGCTATAGCGGGGGGGGGTACAATGAGCAGTTCTTC; CDR3: CASSYSGGGYNEQFF
D: -; J: TRBJ1-4; V: TRBV30; size: -; DNA: TGTGCCTGGAGTTCTCCAAGGCGGAAGGCCGGAGGTAATGAAAAACTGTTTTTT; CDR3: CAWSSPRRKAGGNEKLFF
D: -; J: TRBJ1-5; V: TRBV9; size: -; DNA: TGTGCCAGCAGCGTAGGAGGGGGAGGCAATCAGCCCCAGCATTTT; CDR3: CASSVGGGGNQPQHF
D: TRBD2; J: TRBJ2-2; V: TRBV3-1/TRBV3-2; size: -; DNA: TGTGCCAGCAGCTACGCTAGCGGGAGCACCGGGGAGCTGTTTTTT; CDR3: CASSYASGSTGELFF
D: -; J: TRBJ1-1; V: TRBV30; size: -; DNA: TGTGCCTGGAGTCCGGGACTTCTCCGTGCTTTCTTT; CDR3: CAWSPGLLRAFF
D: TRBD1; J: TRBJ2-3; V: TRBV28; size: -; DNA: TGTGCCAGCAGTTTTCAGGGGGCTCAAGATACGCAGTATTTT; CDR3: CASSFQGAQDTQYF
D: TRBD1; J: TRBJ1-2; V: TRBV19; size: -; DNA: TGTGCCAGTAGTATTGTGCAGGGGGCGTCTAACTATGGCTACACCTTC; CDR3: CASSIVQGASNYGYTF
D: TRBD1; J: TRBJ1-4; V: TRBV3-1/TRBV3-2; size: once; DNA: TGTGCCAGCAGCCAAGAAACAGGGGCCCCTAGGAGTGAAAAACTGTTTTTT; CDR3: CASSQETGAPRSEKLFF
D: -; J: TRBJ2-2; V: TRBV28; size: -; DNA: TGTGCCAGCAGTTTCTACTTGAACACCGGGGAGCTGTTTTTT; CDR3: CASSFYLNTGELFF
D: -; J: TRBJ2-2; V: TRBV2; size: once; DNA: TGTGCCAGCAGTGTTTCCACGGCCGGGACCGGGGAGCTGTTTTTT; CDR3: CASSVSTAGTGELFF
D: TRBD2; J: TRBJ2-5; V: TRBV11-3; size: -; DNA: TGTGCCAGCAGCCGTAGCGGGGGGGTAGAGACCCAGTACTTC; CDR3: CASSRSGGVETQYF
D: -; J: TRBJ1-6; V: TRBV7-3; size: few; DNA: TGTGCCAGCAGCTCAGGGTTGGGATCACCCCTCCACTTT; CDR3: CASSSGLGSPLHF
D: -; J: TRBJ1-4; V: TRBV11-2; size: -; DNA: TGTGCCAGCAGCTTGAGGTATCTGCCCGAAAAACTGTTTTTT; CDR3: CASSLRYLPEKLFF
D: TRBD2; J: TRBJ2-3; V: TRBV7-3; size: -; DNA: TGTGCCAGCAGCTCTTCAGCGGGGGGTGTAGATACGCAGTATTTT; CDR3: CASSSSAGGVDTQYF
D: -; J: TRBJ1-5; V: TRBV15; size: once; DNA: TGTGCCACCAGCAGAGGGTTAGATAGCAATCAGCCCCAGCATTTT; CDR3: CATSRGLDSNQPQHF
D: -; J: TRBJ2-3; V: TRBV20-1; size: -; DNA: TGCAGTGCTAGTCAGGGGCCCACAGATACGCAGTATTTT; CDR3: CSASQGPTDTQYF
D: -; J: TRBJ2-1; V: TRBV7-3; size: -; DNA: TGTGCCAGCAGCTCGACCACAGGGTTAGGCGGGCAGTTCTTC; CDR3: CASSSTTGLGGQFF
D: TRBD1; J: TRBJ1-2; V: TRBV7-2; size: -; DNA: TGTGCCAGCAGCTTAGCACAGGGGGCCTTTCTCGGCTACACCTTC; CDR3: CASSLAQGAFLGYTF
D: -; J: TRBJ1-6; V: TRBV21-1; size: -; DNA: TGTGCCAGCAGCTACAATGGACAGGGTATGTATAATTCACCCCTCCACTTT; CDR3: CASSYNGQGMYNSPLHF
D: TRBD1; J: TRBJ2-7; V: TRBV5-1; size: -; DNA: TGCGCCAGCAGCTTAGGACAGGGTCGACACGAGCAGTACTTC; CDR3: CASSLGQGRHEQYF
D: -; J: TRBJ1-1; V: TRBV6-5; size: -; DNA: TGTGCCAGCAGAAGAGGACTGGACAGGAACACTGAAGCTTTCTTT; CDR3: CASRRGLDRNTEAFF
D: -; J: TRBJ2-3; V: TRBV7-3; size: -; DNA: TGTGCCAGCCACATGTTGCGGGACTGGACGGATACGCAGTATTTT; CDR3: CASHMLRDWTDTQYF
D: -; J: TRBJ1-5; V: TRBV3-1/TRBV3-2; size: few; DNA: TGTGCCAGCAGCCATCGCTCAGGGGACAATCAGCCCCAGCATTTT; CDR3: CASSHRSGDNQPQHF
D: TRBD2; J: TRBJ2-5; V: TRBV9; size: few; DNA: TGTGCCAGCAGCTCCAGAGAGTTCCTAGCGGGGCAAGAGACCCAGTACTTC; CDR3: CASSSREFLAGQETQYF
D: -; J: TRBJ2-5; V: TRBV4-1; size: -; DNA: TGCGCCAGCAGCCAAGATGGGCTAGCCGAGACCCAGTACTTC; CDR3: CASSQDGLAETQYF
D: TRBD1; J: TRBJ2-5; V: TRBV9; size: -; DNA: TGTGCCAGCAGCGTAGGGCCAGGGGGGACCCAGTACTTC; CDR3: CASSVGPGGTQYF
D: TRBD2; J: TRBJ2-1; V: TRBV7-3; size: -; DNA: TGTGCCAGCAGCTTAAGCGGGGGTCCATACAATGAGCAGTTCTTC; CDR3: CASSLSGGPYNEQFF
D: -; J: TRBJ1-2; V: TRBV19; size: -; DNA: TGTGCCAGTAGCAGGGACTTTAACTATGGCTACACCTTC; CDR3: CASSRDFNYGYTF
D: -; J: TRBJ2-3; V: TRBV9; size: -; DNA: TGTGCCAGCGGCAGTGCAGGGCATACCACAGATACGCAGTATTTT; CDR3: CASGSAGHTTDTQYF
D: TRBD1; J: TRBJ1-2; V: TRBV14; size: once; DNA: TGTGCCAGCAGCGGACGACAGGGGACCCTCTATGGCTACACCTTC; CDR3: CASSGRQGTLYGYTF
D: -; J: TRBJ1-2; V: TRBV5-1; size: -; DNA: TGCGCCAGCAGCGCTGACAGGCTTAACTATGGCTACACCTTC; CDR3: CASSADRLNYGYTF
D: -; J: TRBJ1-1; V: TRBV11-2; size: -; DNA: TGTGCCAGCAGCGGAGTGGGGCAGAACACTGAAGCTTTCTTT; CDR3: CASSGVGQNTEAFF
D: TRBD1; J: TRBJ1-6; V: TRBV2; size: once; DNA: TGTGCCAGCAGTGAAGCGCCGGGACAGGTGAATCCCCTCCACTTT; CDR3: CASSEAPGQVNPLHF
D: TRBD1; J: TRBJ2-7; V: TRBV5-1; size: -; DNA: TGCGCCAGCAGCTTGGGGCAGGGGGTCCCCCGGGAGCAGTACTTC; CDR3: CASSLGQGVPREQYF
D: TRBD1; J: TRBJ2-1; V: TRBV5-1; size: -; DNA: TGCGCCAGCAGCGGGACAGGGTACAATGAGCAGTTCTTC; CDR3: CASSGTGYNEQFF
D: -; J: TRBJ2-7; V: TRBV20-1; size: -; DNA: TGCAGGTCAACGTCAGGCCACGAGCAGTACTTC; CDR3: CRSTSGHEQYF
D: -; J: TRBJ2-5; V: TRBV27; size: -; DNA: TGTGCCAGCAAAAGCGGTGGGTTTCAAGAGACCCAGTACTTC; CDR3: CASKSGGFQETQYF
D: -; J: TRBJ1-6; V: TRBV14; size: -; DNA: TGTGCCAGCAGCCAAGTCGGTAGTAGTTACTCACCCCTCCACTTT; CDR3: CASSQVGSSYSPLHF